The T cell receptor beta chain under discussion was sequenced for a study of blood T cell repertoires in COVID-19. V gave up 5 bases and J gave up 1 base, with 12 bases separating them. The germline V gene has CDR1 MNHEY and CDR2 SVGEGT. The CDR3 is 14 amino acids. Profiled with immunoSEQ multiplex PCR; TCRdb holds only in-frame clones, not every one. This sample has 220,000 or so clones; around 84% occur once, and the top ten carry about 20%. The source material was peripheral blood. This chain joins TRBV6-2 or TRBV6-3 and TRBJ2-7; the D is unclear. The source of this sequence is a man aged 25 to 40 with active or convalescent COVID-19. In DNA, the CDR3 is TGTGCCAGCAGTAATAACCGGGTTTCCTACGAGCAGTACTTC. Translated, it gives CASSNNRVSYEQYF.